The 26 T cell receptor beta chains presented below share a single source sample, sequenced in a study of T cells in localized non-small cell lung cancer. Some clones are missing from TCRdb's copy, which holds only in-frame ones; the method was immunoSEQ multiplex PCR. The table includes about 53,000 clones, approximately 88% detected once. This specimen consisted of peripheral blood mononuclear cells, obtained before any cancer treatment. These receptors were taken from a man aged 35-75 years with stage III lung adenocarcinoma.

The genes are TRBV4-1 and TRBJ1-2; the D is unclear. The V end lost 1 base, the J end lost 4 bases, and 13 bases lay between the germline ends. This CDR3 region has 15 residues. Germline V gives CDR1 MGHRA, CDR2 YSYEKL. The CDR3 here is CASSQGRQSGYGYTF. In nucleotides, the CDR3 is TGCGCCAGCAGCCAAGGCCGTCAGAGTGGCTATGGCTACACCTTC.

J is TRBJ1-3 and V is TRBV7-9; TRBD1 matches 10 bases. The CDR3 is 15 amino acids. CDR1 is SEHNR, CDR2 FQNEAQ, per germline (reference sequence). The V segment lost 4 bases and the J segment 3 bases; nucleotides outside the gene matches: 3. The CDR3 region is CASSSGTGVGNTIYF. CDR3 coding DNA: TGTGCCAGCAGCTCCGGGACAGGGGTTGGAAACACCATATATTTT.

The rearrangement links TRBV7-2 to TRBJ2-7; perhaps TRBD2 as D (5 bases). Trimming shortened V by 0 bases and J by 2 bases, and 8 bases separated the two germline ends. This CDR3 has 14 amino acids. Germline V lookup: CDR1 SGHTA, CDR2 FQGNSA. CDR3 in amino acids: CASSLAGGAYEQYF. In DNA form, the CDR3 reads TGTGCCAGCAGCTTAGCTGGAGGAGCCTACGAGCAGTACTTC.

The J gene is TRBJ2-7, the V gene TRBV5-1; the match to TRBD1 covers 9 bases. The CDR3 is made up of 14 amino acids. In germline, CDR1 is SGHRS, CDR2 YFSETQ. V dropped 0 bases and J dropped 4; count of bases not matched to a gene: 2. The CDR3 DNA reads TGCGCCAGCAGCTTGGGGACAGGGGTTTACGAGCAGTACTTC. Translated: CASSLGTGVYEQYF.

This clone has only a few counts. This sequence joins TRBV29-1 and TRBJ1-4, with TRBD1 identical over 8 bases. Unmatched junction bases numbered 5, after V lost 4 bases and J lost 7 bases. The CDR3 is made up of 13 amino acids. Germline V CDR1 and CDR2: SQVTM, ANQGSEA. CDR3 in amino acids: CSVGGRGREKLFF. For the CDR3, the DNA is TGCAGCGTTGGGGGCAGGGGGCGTGAAAAACTGTTTTTT.

The chain carries TRBV7-8 and TRBJ2-1, with 7 bases matching TRBD2. The CDR3 has 15 amino acids. The germline gives CDR1 SGHVS, CDR2 FQNEAQ. After removal of 8 bases from V and 0 bases from J, the junction contained 7 bases not matched to a gene. In nucleotides, the CDR3 is TGTGCCAGCCGTAGCGGGTCTGACTCCTACAATGAGCAGTTCTTC. Translation gives CASRSGSDSYNEQFF.

V is TRBV25-1 and J is TRBJ2-7; D is uncertain. The CDR3 has 14 residues. CDR1 is MGHDK and CDR2 is SYGVNS in the germline V gene. Trimming took off 3 bases at V and 4 bases at J, with 13 bases between the two ends. CDR3 residues: CASSDTGQTYEQYF. CDR3 nucleotide sequence: TGTGCCAGCAGTGACACGGGCCAAACTTACGAGCAGTACTTC.

V usage is TRBV7-8 and J usage is TRBJ2-7; 10 nucleotides agree with TRBD2. V lost 5 bases to trimming and J lost 3 bases; unmatched junction nucleotides: 7. This CDR3 region has 15 residues. Germline CDR1 is SGHVS and CDR2 is FQNEAQ. CDR3 sequence reads: CASSPRTSGSYEQYF. CDR3 sequence (DNA): TGTGCCAGCAGCCCACGGACTAGCGGAAGCTACGAGCAGTACTTC.

The chain combines TRBV7-9 with TRBJ1-2, with D hard to call. The CDR3 has 12 amino acids. Germline assignment: CDR1 SEHNR and CDR2 FQNEAQ (reference sequence). Trimming removed 5 bases from V and 7 bases from J, with 11 bases in between. CDR3 coding DNA: TGTGCCAGCAGCCCAACCCCGATTGGCTACACCTTC. Its protein is CASSPTPIGYTF.

This clone was counted only a few times. The chain employs TRBV7-2 and TRBJ1-6; a weak D match, TRBD1 (6 bases). Germline CDR1 is SGHTA and CDR2 is FQGNSA. CDR3 size: 16 residues. Trimming pared 3 bases from V and 10 bases from J, leaving 19 bases between. The CDR3 nucleotides read TGTGCCAGCAGCTTGAGTCCCCGGGGGGCAGGGTCACCCCTCCACTTT. Translated, it gives CASSLSPRGAGSPLHF.

J is TRBJ2-1 and V is TRBV11-2, with D unclear. Trimming removed 2 bases from V and 7 bases from J, with 12 bases in between. CDR1 SGHAT and CDR2 FQNNGV come from the germline V gene. CDR3 length: 14 amino acids. CDR3 nucleotide sequence: TGTGCCAGCAGCTTAAGATTCCCAAGGAATGAGCAGTTCTTC. Its protein is CASSLRFPRNEQFF.

The chain carries TRBV7-9 and TRBJ1-2; a possible D gene is TRBD1 (5 bases). Germline V gene sequence: CDR1 SEHNR, CDR2 FQNEAQ (reference sequence). Trimming shortened V by 0 bases and J by 8 bases, and 10 bases separated the two germline ends. This CDR3 comprises 13 residues. The CDR3 reads CASSLAQGWGYTF. The CDR3 DNA is TGTGCCAGCAGCTTAGCCCAGGGTTGGGGCTACACCTTC.

The chain has TRBV19 and TRBJ1-1; no clear D. V lost 4 bases and J lost 4, with 16 bases in between. The CDR3 length is 15 residues. Per the germline V gene, CDR1 is LNHDA and CDR2 is SQIVND (reference sequence). Here the CDR3 reads CASSTPPFGLTEAFF. Written as DNA, the CDR3 is TGTGCCAGTAGTACCCCCCCGTTCGGGCTCACTGAAGCTTTCTTT.

The V and J genes are TRBV30 and TRBJ1-5, with D unclear. This CDR3 spans 16 amino acids. Germline V gives CDR1 GTSNPN, CDR2 SVGIG (reference sequence). Trimming removed 0 bases from V and 2 bases from J, with 14 bases in between. The CDR3 here is CAWSVTPRPGNQPQHF. The CDR3 DNA sequence: TGTGCCTGGAGTGTCACCCCACGGCCGGGCAATCAGCCCCAGCATTTT. Based on the CDR3 plus reference TRBV30 and TRBJ1-5, the full variable domain is SQTIHQWPATLVQPVGSPLSLECTVEGTSNPNLYWYRQAAGRGLQLLFYSVGIGQISSEVPQNLSASRPQDRQFILSSKKLLLSDSGFYLCAWSVTPRPGNQPQHFGDGTRLSIL.

The CDR3 spells CASSGDRGTNTEAFF. CDR3 coding DNA: TGTGCCAGCAGTGGAGACAGGGGGACGAACACTGAAGCTTTCTTT. V gene TRBV6-5 combines with J gene TRBJ1-1; 9 bases fit TRBD1. Germline values: CDR1 MNHEY, CDR2 SVGAGI. J was trimmed by 1 base and V by 5 bases; bases with no gene match: 5. The CDR3 length is 15 residues.

The chain links TRBV27 to TRBJ2-7, with D possibly matching TRBD2 (5 bases). The germline CDR1 and CDR2 sequences are MNHEY and SMNVEV (reference sequence). The CDR3 consists of 14 residues. V lost 6 bases and J 1 base, leaving 13 bases between the germline ends. DNA for the CDR3: TGTGCCAGCAGCTTCTTGGGAGATTCCTACGAGCAGTACTTC. Translation: CASSFLGDSYEQYF.

V gene TRBV19 combines with J gene TRBJ1-1, with 7 bases matching TRBD1. The junction had 5 bases not matched to a gene; V was cut back by 6 bases and J by 1 base. Germline CDR1 LNHDA, CDR2 SQIVND (reference sequence). CDR3 length: 14 amino acids. CDR3 nucleotides: TGTGCCAGTAGCTCGACAGGGTCGAACACTGAAGCTTTCTTT. Residues: CASSSTGSNTEAFF.

J is TRBJ2-7 and V is TRBV7-9; weak D call: TRBD2 (6 bases). Germline CDR1 SEHNR, CDR2 FQNEAQ (reference sequence). Trimming pared 5 bases from V and 3 bases from J, leaving 23 bases between. The CDR3 is 17 residues long. In DNA form, the CDR3 reads TGTGCCAGCAGCCCGCGGACCTGGTCGGGAGCAGGCTACGAGCAGTACTTC. This gives the protein CASSPRTWSGAGYEQYF.

The genes are TRBV7-9 and TRBJ1-1; D call uncertain. CDR3 length: 13 residues. V was cut by 5 bases and J by 2 bases, with 9 bases left in between. CDR1 SEHNR and CDR2 FQNEAQ come from the germline V gene (reference sequence). The CDR3 region has the DNA TGTGCCAGCAGCGTTGAGGGTAACACTGAAGCTTTCTTT. Its protein product is CASSVEGNTEAFF.

The rearrangement joins TRBV30 to TRBJ2-7; 12 bases align to TRBD1. Germline V lookup: CDR1 GTSNPN, CDR2 SVGIG (reference sequence). Unmatched junction bases numbered 8, after V lost 4 bases and J lost 7 bases. The CDR3 spans 14 residues. CDR3 sequence: CAWTSGTGGREQYF. The CDR3 DNA is TGTGCCTGGACCTCCGGGACAGGGGGCCGGGAGCAGTACTTC.

This chain connects TRBV5-1 to TRBJ2-7; the D is unclear. The germline V gene encodes CDR1 SGHRS and CDR2 YFSETQ. Trimming left V 1 base short and J 0 bases short, with 8 bases between. The CDR3 sequence is 14 residues long. The chain's CDR3 is CASSLQTSSYEQYF. CDR3 in DNA: TGCGCCAGCAGCTTGCAGACCTCCTCCTACGAGCAGTACTTC.

The V gene is TRBV5-1, the J gene TRBJ2-3; TRBD2 agrees at 7 bases. CDR1 is SGHRS and CDR2 is YFSETQ in the germline V gene. J gave up 0 bases and V 7 bases, and 5 bases lay outside the gene matches. CDR3 length: 14 residues. The CDR3 sequence is CASRSSGSTDTQYF. DNA for the CDR3: TGCGCCAGCCGATCTAGCGGCAGCACAGATACGCAGTATTTT.

The rearrangement uses TRBV29-1 and TRBJ2-5; 9 nucleotides align to TRBD1. The germline V gene encodes CDR1 SQVTM and CDR2 ANQGSEA. Trimming at V came to 0 bases and at J to 13 bases, leaving 12 bases not matched to a gene. The CDR3 extends over 14 amino acids. The CDR3 DNA reads TGCAGCGTTGAAGATGCTGGGACAGGGTGGGCTCTGTACTTC. It encodes CSVEDAGTGWALYF. Supplemented by reference TRBV29-1 and TRBJ2-5, the full variable domain reads SAVISQKPSRDICQRGTSLTIQCQVDSQVTMMFWYRQQPGQSLTLIATANQGSEATYESGFVIDKFPISRPNLTFSTLTVSNMSPEDSSIYLCSVEDAGTGWALYFGPGTRLLVL.

The chain recombines TRBV2 with TRBJ1-2, with 9 bases aligning to TRBD1. V dropped 10 bases and J dropped 7; count of bases not matched to a gene: 7. This CDR3 is 12 amino acids long. Per the germline V gene, CDR1 is SNHLY and CDR2 is FYNNEI. CDR3 DNA sequence: TGTGCCAACCTACAGGGGGCAGTTGGCTACACCTTC. Translating gives CANLQGAVGYTF.

The chain combines TRBV18 with TRBJ1-1; 9 bases fit TRBD1. The junction had 7 bases not matched to a gene; V was cut back by 2 bases and J by 6 bases. CDR1 and CDR2 (germline): KGHSH, LQKENI. The CDR3 spans 15 residues. CDR3 amino acids: CASSPYEQGASEAFF. The CDR3 coding sequence is TGTGCCAGCTCACCATATGAACAGGGGGCTTCTGAAGCTTTCTTT.

The genes are TRBV2 and TRBJ2-1, with D unresolved. V was trimmed by 7 bases and J by 10 bases, leaving 14 bases between them. The CDR3 totals 12 residues. In germline, CDR1 is SNHLY, CDR2 FYNNEI. The CDR3 DNA reads as TGTGCCAGCACAGCCATCGGTAGGGAGCAGTTCTTC. It specifies CASTAIGREQFF.